The TCR beta chain under discussion was sequenced for a study of cytomegalovirus exposure and HLA in healthy donors (dated by TCRdb to 2015 to 2018). Study-wide context: According to an earlier analysis of several hundred of the donors, about 179 million T cells yielded some 110 million unique TCR beta sequences and about 300 Gb of sequence data. An early release that covered more than 550 HLA-typed donors contained approximately 290 gigabases of sequencing data and some 87 million unique TCR sequences. The genetic ancestry cluster associated with self-reported Caucasian donors included over 65% of the roughly 380 genotyped donors. The study aimed to test whether cataloging public T cell receptors could reveal signatures of past pathogen exposure. The study used immunosequencing to profile the T cell repertoires of approximately 630 subjects and linked those repertoires to cytomegalovirus serostatus. Along with the approximately 600-subject first cohort, a separate validation cohort of around 120 different subjects was used. To predict cytomegalovirus infection status, the study combined high-throughput TCR immunosequencing, statistical association of individual TCRs with disease status, and machine learning. A later analysis re-analyzed previously published TCR beta repertoires from about 730 donors and added high-resolution HLA genotyping to study TCR occurrence patterns. Rather than drawing on any new phenotypic data, the later analysis identified candidate immune exposures from TCR beta sequences and the way those sequences occurred across donors. To decide whether each TCR beta V gene segment behaved as functional or pseudogenic, an earlier analysis of fewer than 750 of the donors relied on high-throughput TCR beta sequencing. Donor age, sex, ethnicity and CMV serostatus were compiled together with the repertoire data. A later genetic analysis took genome-wide SNP genotypes for about three fifths of the roughly 670 donors and used that subset as a discovery cohort. Every discovery cohort repertoire had been produced on one sequencing platform. HLA typing included class I and class II loci at four-digit resolution. Typing coverage differed by locus: A, B, C, DRB1 and DQB1 were typed in roughly 629-640 donors, DQA1 in approximately 520, DPA1 in approximately 610, and DPB1 in just under 490. Because of strong linkage in the cohort, roughly five DR-DQ haplotypes were treated as single units for association and clustering. Across some 400 genotyped donors of the cohort, an average of approximately 200,000 unique TCR beta nucleotide sequences per donor were sequenced, and roughly 20% of those sequences were non-productive. The paper as a whole reports these results and caveats: A later analysis found that most CMV-associated TCR beta chains appeared HLA-restricted, with HLA associations seemingly driven largely by CMV exposure. In a later analysis, HLA-associated TCR beta chains showed more clonal expansion and lower generation probabilities than non-associated chains that were equally common. The presence/absence analyses assumed that sequencing depth was roughly uniform across donors, and that assumption may not be true. HLA typing was unavailable for some donors at each locus, so association tests used only the typed subset. In an earlier analysis of around 600 of the donors, most TCR beta V segments appeared in productive rearrangements about 87% or about 30% of the time, broadly matching IMGT annotations. A later genetic analysis associated a missense DCLRE1C variant with V-gene and J-gene trimming of TCR beta chains, and an independent cohort replicated the association. The only immune exposure information available for the cohort was CMV serostatus. Across donors, most TCR sequences were observed very rarely, whereas some public TCRs were present in many individuals. Some IMGT-functional V segments, including TRBV6-2 and TRBV6-3, could not be distinguished by the 87-base-pair reads and were therefore excluded. Several of the top co-occurrence clusters appeared to be linked to parvovirus B19, influenza, CMV and Epstein-Barr virus, according to a later analysis. In vitro tests confirmed that a few of the cytomegalovirus-associated TCR beta chains recognize cytomegalovirus antigens. The cohort was sequenced for TCR beta chains only, and without alpha or paired-chain data the features that could be detected were limited. Correlated functional status among segregating V segments might be attributable to linkage disequilibrium, but an unknown experimental factor could not be ruled out. A further reported finding was that TCR beta sequences accurately predicted the HLA-A and HLA-B alleles for most subjects in the first cohort. Because counts were too low, more than 15 rarely observed V segments, including chromosome 9 orphons, were left out of the earlier analysis of about 500 of the donors. The authors suggested that the approach could potentially be generalized to other disease states and immunological phenotypes. When HLA alleles, especially DR and DQ, strongly co-occurred, attributing TCR associations to individual alleles was difficult. A total of 150 to 200 TCR beta chains were listed by the study as associated with cytomegalovirus. A later analysis found that TCR association rates varied across HLA loci, with DRB1 alleles showing the most associated TCRs and HLA-C alleles the fewest. A later genetic analysis reported fewer N-insertions in productive TCRs among donors in an Asian-associated ancestry cluster than the roughly 650-donor mean. In a later analysis, about 17,000 TCR beta sequences were associated with specific HLA alleles at a false discovery rate of 0.05. Cytomegalovirus status was reported to be diagnosed by the classifier with high specificity and sensitivity in both the original and validation cohorts. A cluster of highly shared sequence variants was judged likely to be a technical artifact of the sequencing pipeline.

The method was the immunoSEQ multiplex PCR assay. A mixture of 60 forward primers for TCR Vbeta segments and 13 reverse primers for TCR Jbeta segments was used in the multiplex PCR. The CDR3 region of rearranged TCR beta genes was amplified from genomic DNA by a multiplex PCR assay. The Illumina HiSeq System was used to sequence the amplified TCR beta libraries as 87-base-pair reads. The authors' analysis ran thus. A later analysis tallied roughly 78 million unique TCR beta chains across the 600 to 700 repertoires, and 10 million to 11 million of those chains were shared by two or more donors. Raw reads were error-corrected and collapsed into unique sequences with a nearest-neighbor algorithm that merged closely related sequences to remove PCR and sequencing errors. CDR3 sequences were aligned to IMGT reference sequences to assign V, D and J gene segments. Each retained sequence needed at least a six-nucleotide match to both a V gene segment and a J gene segment. A rearrangement was called productive if the CDR3 had no stop codons and remained in frame with V and J, and every other rearrangement was called non-productive. CDR3 was defined by IMGT convention, running from the second conserved V-encoded cysteine to the conserved J-encoded phenylalanine. The earlier analysis of about 530 of the donors excluded any sequence lacking an unambiguous match to a single V gene segment. In an earlier analysis of a few hundred of the donors, V segments were called functional above 56.7% productive rearrangements and were called segregating when the between-donor standard deviation exceeded 5%. A statistical classification framework was built for diagnosing cytomegalovirus status from the catalog of TCR beta chain sequences. V and J gene assignment, in a later analysis, came from comparing TCR nucleotide sequences with IMGT/GENE-DB human TR gene sequences. Using the TCRdist pipeline, a later analysis assigned CDR3 sequences along with most-parsimonious VDJ recombination scenarios. In a later analysis, each TCR beta chain was defined by its CDR3 amino acid sequence together with its V-gene family, and reads without a unique V-gene family were excluded. A later analysis removed nearly 600 highly shared, low-generation-probability nucleotide sequences to deal with suspected cross-contamination and a sequencing artifact. In a later analysis, a clonal expansion index for each public chain was calculated from normalized within-repertoire ranks of inferred template counts. In a later analysis, generation probabilities were computed with a VDJ recombination model fitted to out-of-frame rearrangements, and the resulting probabilities were checked against IGoR. Hypergeometric tests were used in a later analysis to score TCR-TCR, TCR-HLA and TCR-CMV co-occurrence, with a repertoire-size bias correction applied to the TCR pairs. False discovery rates were estimated in a later analysis by permuting HLA or CMV assignments 20 times. In a later analysis, co-occurring TCRs were grouped using DBSCAN, with TCRdist sequence similarity added in when clustering inside HLA-allele-positive subsets. Repertoires with fewer than 30,000 or more than 120,000 public chains, plus five repertoires with anomalous nucleotide sharing, were excluded from co-occurrence clustering. Entries here come from immuneACCESS through TCRdb and include only in-frame sequences with V and J called. Some clones fail to appear in such tables; in the studies checked, an unresolved V gene covers under half of the shortfall, and the cause of the remainder is unknown. V and J calls and clone size are as listed in that table; D and trimming were resolved from the DNA. Recorded for this sample are about 65,000 clones; 70% to 85% of them occurred a single time. Approximately 2.9% of the sample belongs to the ten largest clones.

V trim: 3 bases; J trim: 0 bases; unmatched bases: 2. As encoded in the germline V gene, CDR1 is SGDLS while CDR2 is YYNGEE. The CDR3 runs 15 amino acids, cysteine and phenylalanine included. The CDR3 DNA has 45 bases and is translated from base 1. This clone was counted only a few times. Its cognate antigen has yet to be identified. Qualities for individual bases were not recorded, and no much larger clone is one base off. The cohort comprised under 700 healthy bone marrow donors. All cohort members were sampled while nominally healthy, although unrecorded immune exposures were likely present. The donor tested CMV seropositive, placing the donor among the 290 or so seropositive members of the cohort. Every donor gave a peripheral blood sample, and the peripheral blood mononuclear cells from that sample were used for TCR beta sequencing. The Qiagen DNeasy Blood Extraction Kit was used to extract genomic DNA from the blood cell samples.

Rearrangement joined TRBV9 to TRBJ2-2, and TRBD2 aligns with 7 junction nucleotides. This receptor was taken from a girl aged 10 to 17 in good health and CMV-seropositive. The sequencing sample was made of PBMCs. The nucleotide sequence reads as follows: TGTGCCAGCAGCGCTAGCGGAGCGAACACCGGGGAGCTGTTTTTT. This codes for CASSASGANTGELFF.